This T cell receptor (beta chain) was obtained from a study of T-cell memory formation after mild COVID-19. Notes on the study in general: Confirmation of SARS-CoV-2 specificity was lacking for second-wave clones peaking day 37.

TCRdb re-called the 5' RACE reads through MiXCR, storing one row per CDR3 protein. The table records about 430,000 distinct CDR3 sequences, 20% to 30% of them present only once. Turning to this clonotype: Its antigen is not known.

The receptor's source is an adult woman who had mild COVID-19 (a few samples of this study predate the infection). Cell type and time point are not known. The sequenced sample consisted of PBMCs or a T cell subset sorted from them (not recorded which).

In nucleotides, the CDR3 is TGTGCCAGCAGCGCCCCCCCCTTGGGGGGGGGCTGGGAGACCCAGTACTTC. It specifies CASSAPPLGGGWETQYF. The chain employs TRBV11-2 and TRBJ2-5, with TRBD2 as a possible D gene (7 bases). The CDR3 covers 17 residues. Germline V CDR1 and CDR2: SGHAT, FQNNGV. Trimming shortened V by 5 bases and J by 5 bases, and 24 bases separated the two germline ends.